This TCR beta chain emerged from a study of blood T cell repertoires in COVID-19. The overall study: Recovered participants had two consecutive negative NP/OP PCR tests, healthcare professional clearance, or symptom resolution. The cDNA or gDNA used as material had been derived from T cells, B-cell-depleted T cells, or PBMCs. Some COVID-19 samples were acute and others convalescent; all came from the United States, Italy and Spain.

Only in-frame clones appear in the TCRdb table, and some are missing; sequencing was by immunoSEQ multiplex PCR. The sample holds about 170,000 clones; 70% to 80% are singletons and the top ten take around a fifth. Germline V lookup: CDR1 SGDLS, CDR2 YYNGEE. The CDR3 consists of 16 residues. The V and J ends lost 3 bases and 2 bases, in that order; junction bases with no gene match: 9. The sample consisted of PBMCs or T cells enriched from blood (not recorded which). The chain recombines TRBV9 with TRBJ2-3, with TRBD1 matching over 7 bases. The sequence was collected from a woman in her seventies in a cohort exposed to, infected with or recovered from COVID-19 (not recorded which). CDR3 sequence: CASSAPYRGYTDTQYF. CDR3 DNA sequence: TGTGCCAGCAGCGCGCCCTACAGGGGTTACACAGATACGCAGTATTTT. Filled out from reference TRBV9 and TRBJ2-3, the complete variable domain reads DSGVTQTPKHLITATGQRVTLRCSPRSGDLSVYWYQQSLDQGLQFLIQYYNGEERAKGNILERFSAQQFPDLHSELNLSSLELGDSALYFCASSAPYRGYTDTQYFGPGTRLTVL.